Shown below are 2 T cell receptor beta chains from a single sample sequenced in a study of T cell repertoires in cytomegalovirus infection. TCRdb recomputed calls from the reads with MiXCR, one row per CDR3 protein. Of hundreds of thousands of distinct CDR3 sequences in the sample, 15% to 20% were seen once. Sequenced: PBMCs. These receptors were taken from a human donor in good health (CMV status not recorded). Some clones in this sample may be carry-over from other donors' samples.

The sample holds many counts of this clonotype. The genes are TRBV10-3 and TRBJ2-7; D possibly corresponds to TRBD1 (6 bases). The CDR3 is 14 residues long. V shed 6 bases and J shed 2 bases, with 14 bases lying between them. Looked up from germline, CDR1 is ENHRY and CDR2 is SYGVKD. CDR3 in DNA: TGTGCCATCAGCAGGGACACCGCGGCCTACGAGCAGTACTTC. Translating gives CAISRDTAAYEQYF.

The chain links TRBV29-1 to TRBJ2-7; D unclear. V lost 3 bases to trimming and J lost 1 base, with 7 bases between them. This CDR3 spans 12 amino acids. Germline V gives CDR1 SQVTM, CDR2 ANQGSEA. CDR3 in amino acids: CSVEKESYEQYF. The CDR3 DNA is TGCAGCGTTGAGAAGGAGTCCTACGAGCAGTACTTC.